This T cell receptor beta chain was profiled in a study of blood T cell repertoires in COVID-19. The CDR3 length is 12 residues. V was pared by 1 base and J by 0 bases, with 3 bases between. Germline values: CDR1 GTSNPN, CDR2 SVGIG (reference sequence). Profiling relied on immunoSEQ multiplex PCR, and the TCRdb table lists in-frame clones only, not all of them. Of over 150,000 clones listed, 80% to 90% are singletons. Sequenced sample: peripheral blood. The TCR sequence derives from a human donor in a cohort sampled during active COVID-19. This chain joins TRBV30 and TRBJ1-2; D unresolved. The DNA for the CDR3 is TGTGCCTGGAGTGGCGCTAACTATGGCTACACCTTC. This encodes CAWSGANYGYTF.